The entry below gives a single TCR beta chain sequence along with its context. Judged by its sample share, this clone qualifies as large (0.1 to 1%). Which antigen it targets is not known. Nothing much larger sits one base from this clone, and base qualities are not available. Relative to germline, V is 4 bases shorter and J is 4 bases shorter, with 19 bases between their ends. The CDR3 sequence holds 17 residues, the cysteine and phenylalanine included. The entry retains the CDR3 DNA only, 51 bases that are in frame from base 1. The germline V gene provides CDR1 ENHRY and CDR2 SYGVKD. The entry originates in a study of siplizumab effects on memory and regulatory T cells (dated by TCRdb to the late 2010s). General notes on the study: Across eight responder-stimulator pairs, paired mixed lymphocyte reactions were conducted with siplizumab at roughly 0.9 ug/mL and without drug. The effect of the anti-CD2 antibody siplizumab on alloreactive T-cell subsets was examined in allogeneic mixed lymphocyte reactions constructed from human PBMCs.

Libraries were built with the immunoSEQ multiplex PCR assay. The deep sequencing platform assayed about 10^5 TCR templates per sample. Genomic DNA extracted from sorted T cells was used for TCRbeta CDR3 sequencing. The paper's data handling went like this. The R programming language was used for the clonal analysis of the TCRbeta CDR3 data. Alloreactive CD4+ and CD8+ clones were defined by comparing unstimulated samples with post-reaction CFSE-low samples. By matching sequences to the repertoires of sorted unstimulated Treg and non-Treg cells, each alloreactive CD4+ clone was assigned a regulatory or non-regulatory origin. Drawn from immuneACCESS, this table holds only the in-frame rearrangements with V and J called that TCRdb kept. Clones are partly lost; checked studies trace under half to an unresolved V gene and leave the rest unexplained. The V and J calls and the clone size are those of that table, but D and trimming were determined from the DNA. For this sample there are some 15,000 clones; approximately 45% appear just once. The ten most abundant clones make up roughly 7.6% of the sample.

Study-wide conclusions, independent of this receptor: In reactions with siplizumab, an average of around 70% of mappable alloreactive CD4+ clones were Treg-derived, compared with approximately 29% in control reactions. Whether proliferating Tregs from siplizumab cultures were suppressive was not functionally confirmed. Unstimulated naive T cells appeared to be more diverse than memory T cells, and naive cells seemed to make a substantial contribution to the alloresponse. Because sequences below about 10^-5 frequency were poorly captured, only a minor fraction of alloreactive clones could be mapped to unstimulated subsets. For roughly 75-97% of proliferating CD4+ or CD8+ clones, no naive or memory phenotype could be assigned. Siplizumab significantly lowered the cumulative frequency of alloreactive sequences that could be traced to unstimulated CD4+ memory T cells.

Cells from the mixed lymphocyte reactions were cocultured for around 6 days at 37 degrees C. Responder PBMCs were labelled with CFSE and stimulator PBMCs with Violet Dye, then combined at a 1:1 ratio. TCRbeta CDR3 sequencing was performed on sorted unstimulated T cells and on proliferating T cells recovered from mixed lymphocyte reactions. Fresh whole blood from around 11 HLA-typed healthy donors was used to isolate PBMCs. After the mixed lymphocyte reaction, proliferating CFSE-low responder T cells were FACS-sorted for TCR sequencing. This clonotype originated in a human donor in good health; the cells came from an allogeneic mixed lymphocyte reaction. Some clones in this sample may be carry-over from other donors' samples. Source material: CFSE-low (dividing) CD4+ T cells sorted from an allogeneic mixed lymphocyte reaction. The chain is made from TRBV10-3 and TRBJ2-2, with TRBD2 perhaps the D gene, on 5 matching bases. The DNA is TGTGCCATCAGTGGGACCACAAGCGGCCGGGGCACCGGGGAGCTGTTTTTT. Translation gives CAISGTTSGRGTGELFF.